The clone carrying this T cell receptor beta chain was seen only once. The sample is drawn from a study of blood T cell repertoires in COVID-19. Whole-study context: The samples span acute and convalescent COVID-19 from the United States, Italy and Spain. Sample material is recorded as cDNA or gDNA derived from T cells, B-cell-depleted T cells, or PBMCs.

Unmatched junction bases numbered 9, after V lost 5 bases and J lost 10 bases. From germline, CDR1 is KGHSH and CDR2 LQKENI. This CDR3 has 15 residues. In the original workflow: From reference gene primer amplification, estimates of nucleated cell counts were derived. Some clones are missing from TCRdb's copy, which holds only in-frame ones; the method was immunoSEQ multiplex PCR. V, J and clone size derive from that table, while D and trimming were established from the DNA sequence. The table shows 70,000 or so clones, with about 90% occurring only once. The sample comprised peripheral blood. The receptor's source is a woman of 80 years or more with active COVID-19. The chain recombines TRBV18 with TRBJ2-1; 12 nucleotides line up with TRBD2. Here the CDR3 reads CASSSRLAGEKEQFF. CDR3 in DNA: TGTGCCAGCTCATCCCGACTAGCGGGAGAGAAAGAGCAGTTCTTC.